This T cell receptor beta chain was documented in a study of T cell responses to AZD1222 COVID-19 vaccine. Findings and limits, study-wide: Per reports, nearly half of all spike-specific TCRs target regions that are unmutated in variants. In a largely white British group with more females than males, clonal diversity was possibly underestimated. When two AZD1222 doses had been given, Spike-specific TCR breadth and depth rose.

Turning to this clone: Its antigen is unknown.

Profiling relied on immunoSEQ multiplex PCR, and the TCRdb table lists in-frame clones only, not all of them. The table includes roughly 120,000 clones, around 88% detected once. CDR1 and CDR2 from the germline V gene are MNHEY and SVGAGI. This CDR3 has 15 residues. V lost 0 bases and J 9 bases, leaving 17 bases between the germline ends. The rearrangement uses TRBV6-5 and TRBJ1-1; possibly TRBD1 for D (5 bases). The TCR was taken from an adult in good health. Material: peripheral blood, obtained on day 0 of AZD1222 vaccination. The DNA of the CDR3 is TGTGCCAGCAGTTACTCGACGTATGGGGGAAACCAAGCTTTCTTT. Its translation: CASSYSTYGGNQAFF.